The 9 T cell receptor beta chains below all came from one sample that was sequenced in a study of identical twins. Via MiXCR, TCRdb re-called the 5' RACE reads, giving one row per CDR3 protein. This sample has approximately 260,000 distinct CDR3 sequences, with about 9% found just once. The same specimen was also included in a second study, on yellow fever vaccine responses in identical twins.

The specimen sequenced was CD8+ T cells sorted from blood. Receptors were obtained from a woman under 30 in good health.

This clonotype turned up a few times. This rearrangement joins TRBV29-1 to TRBJ2-7, with D tentatively TRBD2 (5 bases). CDR3 length: 13 residues. The germline CDR1 and CDR2 sequences are SQVTM and ANQGSEA. The germline V and J ends were trimmed by 6 bases and 7 bases, with 19 bases remaining between them. Here the CDR3 reads CSVWAGEAREQYF. The CDR3 DNA reads as TGCAGCGTCTGGGCGGGTGAGGCGAGGGAGCAGTACTTC.

This clonotype was counted only a few times. The V and J genes are TRBV7-9 and TRBJ2-1; D gene unclear. Trimming pared 6 bases from V and 5 bases from J, leaving 11 bases between. The CDR3 loop spans 13 amino acids. CDR1 is SEHNR, CDR2 FQNEAQ, per germline (reference sequence). CDR3 in amino acids: CASSRDFDNEQFF. CDR3 DNA: TGTGCCAGCAGTCGTGACTTTGACAATGAGCAGTTCTTC. Supplemented by reference TRBV7-9 and TRBJ2-1, the full variable domain reads DTGVSQNPRHKITKRGQNVTFRCDPISEHNRLYWYRQTLGQGPEFLTYFQNEAQLEKSRLLSDRFSAERPKGSFSTLEIQRTEQGDSAMYLCASSRDFDNEQFFGPGTRLTVL.

This clonotype has a handful of counts. The V call is TRBV3-1, the J call TRBJ2-7; 9 positions agree with TRBD2. V was pared by 2 bases and J by 1 base, with 6 bases of the junction left unmatched. CDR3 length: 16 amino acids. Germline V gene lookup returns CDR1 LGHDT and CDR2 YNNKEL (reference sequence). In DNA, the CDR3 is TGTGCCAGCAGCCAACTGAGCGGGAGGTCGTCCTACGAGCAGTACTTC. Protein sequence: CASSQLSGRSSYEQYF.

This clonotype appeared a few times. This chain links TRBV7-9 with TRBJ2-7; 10 bases are shared with TRBD1. The CDR3 has 15 amino acids. Trimming removed 4 bases from V and 0 bases from J; junction bases left unmatched: 3. In germline, CDR1 is SEHNR, CDR2 FQNEAQ (reference sequence). CDR3 residues: CASSSGQGISYEQYF. CDR3 DNA sequence: TGTGCCAGCAGCTCGGGACAGGGGATCTCCTACGAGCAGTACTTC.

For the CDR3, the DNA is TGCAGTGCTACTCCCAACGGGCCCGGGTCCTACGAGCAGTACTTC. It codes for CSATPNGPGSYEQYF. The chain has TRBV20-1 and TRBJ2-7, with D hard to call. Looked up from germline, CDR1 is DFQATT and CDR2 is SNEGSKA (reference sequence). The CDR3 is 15 residues long. V was shortened by 4 bases and J by 1 base, with 17 bases between the two germline ends.

This chain connects TRBV27 to TRBJ2-4; D is uncertain. This CDR3 contains 14 residues. Germline assignment: CDR1 MNHEY and CDR2 SMNVEV (reference sequence). The ends were cut back, 4 bases at V and 0 bases at J, with 7 bases in the middle. CDR3: CASSSTLAKNIQYF. CDR3 coding DNA: TGTGCCAGCAGTTCGACACTAGCCAAAAACATTCAGTACTTC.

Many counts were recorded for this clonotype. V and J are TRBV7-8 and TRBJ2-3, with 8 bases aligning to TRBD1. The germline V gene encodes CDR1 SGHVS and CDR2 FQNEAQ. The V gene end was trimmed by 4 bases and the J gene end by 2 bases; junction bases not matched to a gene: 14. The CDR3 runs 18 residues. This CDR3 reads CASSSALSPDRDTDTQYF. The CDR3 DNA is TGTGCCAGCAGCTCCGCCTTATCTCCGGACAGGGACACAGATACGCAGTATTTT.

This clonotype has more than one count but fewer than ten. The rearrangement links TRBV4-3 to TRBJ2-2; 16 bases fit TRBD2. Unmatched junction bases numbered 3, after V lost 4 bases and J lost 1 base. Germline V gives CDR1 LGHNA, CDR2 YSLEER. The CDR3 length is 18 residues. In DNA form, the CDR3 reads TGCGCCAGCAGCCCGGGACTAGCGGGAGGGATGAACACCGGGGAGCTGTTTTTT. Translation gives CASSPGLAGGMNTGELFF.

This clonotype was detected only a few times. The chain combines TRBV10-3 with TRBJ2-1; 10 nucleotides match TRBD2. Trimming took 6 bases from V and 8 from J; bases not matched to a gene: 10. This CDR3 has 15 residues. Germline CDR1 ENHRY, CDR2 SYGVKD. CDR3 DNA sequence: TGTGCCATCAGCGAATCTAGCGGGAGAGGGGATGAGCAGTTCTTC. This codes for CAISESSGRGDEQFF.